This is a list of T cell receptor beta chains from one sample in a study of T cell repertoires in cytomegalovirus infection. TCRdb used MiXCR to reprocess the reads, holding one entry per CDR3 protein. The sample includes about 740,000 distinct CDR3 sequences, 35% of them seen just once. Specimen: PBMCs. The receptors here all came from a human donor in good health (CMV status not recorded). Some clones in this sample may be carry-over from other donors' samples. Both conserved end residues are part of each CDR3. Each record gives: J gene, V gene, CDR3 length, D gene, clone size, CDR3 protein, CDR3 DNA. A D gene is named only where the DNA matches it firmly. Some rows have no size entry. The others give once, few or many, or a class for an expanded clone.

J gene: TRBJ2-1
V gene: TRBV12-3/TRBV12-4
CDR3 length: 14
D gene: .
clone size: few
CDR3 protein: CASRRGGSYNEQFF
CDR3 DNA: TGTGCCAGCAGAAGGGGGGGCTCCTACAATGAGCAGTTCTTC

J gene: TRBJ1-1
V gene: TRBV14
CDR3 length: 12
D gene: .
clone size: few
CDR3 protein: CASSQDSIEAFF
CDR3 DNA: TGTGCCAGCAGCCAGGATTCCATTGAAGCTTTCTTT

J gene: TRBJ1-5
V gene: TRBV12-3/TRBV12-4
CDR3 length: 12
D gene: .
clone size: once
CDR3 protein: CASRSENQPQHF
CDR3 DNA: TGTGCCAGCAGGTCGGAAAATCAGCCCCAGCATTTT

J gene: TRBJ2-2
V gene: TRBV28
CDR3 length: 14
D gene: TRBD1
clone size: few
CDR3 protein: CASSFRGSAGELFF
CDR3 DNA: TGTGCCAGCAGTTTCAGGGGGTCCGCCGGGGAGCTGTTTTTT

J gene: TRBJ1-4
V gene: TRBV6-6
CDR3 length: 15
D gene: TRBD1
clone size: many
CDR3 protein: CASSYADRTNEKLFF
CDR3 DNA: TGTGCCAGCAGTTACGCGGACAGGACGAATGAAAAACTGTTTTTT

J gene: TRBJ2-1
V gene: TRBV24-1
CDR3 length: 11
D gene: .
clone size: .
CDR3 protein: CATSGGNEQFF
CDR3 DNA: TGTGCCACCAGTGGGGGAAATGAGCAGTTCTTC

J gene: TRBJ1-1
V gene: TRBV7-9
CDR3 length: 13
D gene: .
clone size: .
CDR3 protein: CASSLGVFPEAFF
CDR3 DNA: TGTGCCAGCAGCTTAGGAGTCTTCCCTGAAGCTTTCTTT

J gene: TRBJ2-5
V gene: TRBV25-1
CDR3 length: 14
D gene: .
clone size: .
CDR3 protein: CASSPRGGGETQYF
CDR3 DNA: TGTGCCAGCAGTCCCCGGGGTGGGGGAGAGACCCAGTACTTC

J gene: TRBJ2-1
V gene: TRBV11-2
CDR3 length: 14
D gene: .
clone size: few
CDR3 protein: CASSFQGGSNEQFF
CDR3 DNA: TGTGCCAGCAGCTTTCAGGGGGGGAGCAATGAGCAGTTCTTC

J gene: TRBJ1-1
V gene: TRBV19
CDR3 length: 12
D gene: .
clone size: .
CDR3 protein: CASTTLGTEAFF
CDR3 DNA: TGTGCCAGTACTACTCTAGGGACTGAAGCTTTCTTT

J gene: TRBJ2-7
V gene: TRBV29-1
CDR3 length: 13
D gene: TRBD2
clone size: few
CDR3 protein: CSVQTSRSDEQYF
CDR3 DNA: TGCAGCGTCCAGACTAGCAGGTCTGACGAGCAGTACTTC

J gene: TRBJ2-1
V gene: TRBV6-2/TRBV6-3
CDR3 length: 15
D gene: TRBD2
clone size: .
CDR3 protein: CASRLAGGRYNEQFF
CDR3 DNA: TGTGCCAGCAGACTAGCGGGGGGGCGGTACAATGAGCAGTTCTTC

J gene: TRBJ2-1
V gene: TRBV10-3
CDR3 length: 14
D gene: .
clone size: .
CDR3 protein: CAISRVHVFEEQFF
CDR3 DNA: TGTGCCATCAGTCGGGTTCATGTTTTCGAGGAGCAGTTCTTC

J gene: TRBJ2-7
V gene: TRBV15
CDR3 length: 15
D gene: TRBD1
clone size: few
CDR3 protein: CATSRGGQVYYEQYF
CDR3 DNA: TGTGCCACCAGCAGAGGGGGACAGGTCTACTACGAGCAGTACTTC

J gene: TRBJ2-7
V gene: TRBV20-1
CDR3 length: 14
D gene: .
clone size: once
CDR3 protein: CSASTRGSSYEQYF
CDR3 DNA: TGCAGTGCTTCAACCAGGGGAAGCTCCTACGAGCAGTACTTC

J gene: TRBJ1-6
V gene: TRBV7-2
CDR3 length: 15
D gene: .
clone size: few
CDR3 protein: CASTDSGGSNSPLHF
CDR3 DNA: TGTGCCAGCACAGATTCTGGGGGGTCTAATTCACCCCTCCACTTT

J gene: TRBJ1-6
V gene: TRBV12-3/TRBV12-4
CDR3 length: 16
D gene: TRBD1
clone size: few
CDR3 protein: CASSLGGDRGYSPLHF
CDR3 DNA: TGTGCCAGCAGCCTAGGGGGGGACAGGGGGTATTCACCCCTCCACTTT

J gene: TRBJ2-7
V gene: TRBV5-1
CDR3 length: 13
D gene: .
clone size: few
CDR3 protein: CASRRETRGEQYF
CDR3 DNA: TGCGCCAGCAGACGGGAGACCCGCGGCGAGCAGTACTTC

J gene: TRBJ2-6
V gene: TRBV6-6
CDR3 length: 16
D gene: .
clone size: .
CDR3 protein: CASRPPRGSGANVLTF
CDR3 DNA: TGTGCCAGCAGACCTCCACGGGGCTCTGGGGCCAACGTCCTGACTTTC

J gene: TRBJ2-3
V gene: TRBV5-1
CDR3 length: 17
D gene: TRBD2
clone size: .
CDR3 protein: CASSLLSSGAVTDTQYF
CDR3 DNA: TGCGCCAGCAGCTTGTTGTCTAGCGGAGCAGTCACAGATACGCAGTATTTT

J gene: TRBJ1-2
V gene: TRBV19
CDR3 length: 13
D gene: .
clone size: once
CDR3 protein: CASSRTDRDGYTF
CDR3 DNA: TGTGCCAGTAGCCGGACGGATCGAGATGGCTACACCTTC

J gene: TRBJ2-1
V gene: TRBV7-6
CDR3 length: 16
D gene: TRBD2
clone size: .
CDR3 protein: CASSLGSGRTYNEQFF
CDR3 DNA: TGTGCCAGCAGCTTAGGAAGCGGGAGAACTTACAATGAGCAGTTCTTC

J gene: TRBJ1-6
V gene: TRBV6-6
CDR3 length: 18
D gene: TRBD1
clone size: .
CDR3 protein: CASSLAQGSSSYNSPLQF
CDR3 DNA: TGTGCCAGCAGCTTAGCACAGGGGTCGAGCTCCTATAATTCACCCCTCCAATTT

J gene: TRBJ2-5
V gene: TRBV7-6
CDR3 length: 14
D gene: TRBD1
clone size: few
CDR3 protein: CASSPRTGSETQYF
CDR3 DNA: TGTGCCAGCAGCCCCCGGACAGGGAGTGAGACCCAGTACTTC

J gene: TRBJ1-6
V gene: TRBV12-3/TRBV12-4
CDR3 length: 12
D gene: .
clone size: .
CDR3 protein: CASQGHNSPLHF
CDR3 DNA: TGTGCCAGCCAGGGTCATAATTCACCCCTCCACTTT

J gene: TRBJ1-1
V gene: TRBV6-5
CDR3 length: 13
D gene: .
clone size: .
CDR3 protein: CASIPDPGTEAFF
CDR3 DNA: TGTGCCAGCATCCCGGACCCGGGAACTGAAGCTTTCTTT

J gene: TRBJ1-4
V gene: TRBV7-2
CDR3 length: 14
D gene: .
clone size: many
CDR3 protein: CASSTGHGDEKLFF
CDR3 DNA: TGTGCCAGCAGCACCGGACACGGGGATGAAAAACTGTTTTTT

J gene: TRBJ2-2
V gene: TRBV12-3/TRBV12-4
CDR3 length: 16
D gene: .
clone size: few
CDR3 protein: CASSPLGQPNTGELFF
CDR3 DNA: TGTGCCAGCAGCCCCTTGGGGCAGCCGAACACCGGGGAGCTGTTTTTT

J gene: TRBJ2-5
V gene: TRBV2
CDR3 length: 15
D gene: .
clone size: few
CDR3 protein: CASSEIGSPKETQYF
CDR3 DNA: TGTGCCAGCAGTGAAATTGGGTCCCCTAAAGAGACCCAGTACTTC

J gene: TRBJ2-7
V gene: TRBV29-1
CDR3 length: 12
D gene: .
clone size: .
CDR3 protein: CSVVFRGHEQYF
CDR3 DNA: TGCAGCGTTGTCTTTCGGGGCCACGAGCAGTACTTC

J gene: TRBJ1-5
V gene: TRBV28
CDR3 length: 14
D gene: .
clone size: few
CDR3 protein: CASSQSAAVQPQHF
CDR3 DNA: TGTGCCAGCAGCCAGAGTGCAGCTGTCCAGCCCCAGCATTTT

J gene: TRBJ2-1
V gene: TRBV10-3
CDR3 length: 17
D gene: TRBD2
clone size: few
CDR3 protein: CAITGTSGSRFYNEQFF
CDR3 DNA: TGTGCCATCACCGGGACTAGCGGGAGCAGGTTCTACAATGAGCAGTTCTTC

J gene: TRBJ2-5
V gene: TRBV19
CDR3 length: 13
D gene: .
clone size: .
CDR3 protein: CASSISGEQTQYF
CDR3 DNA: TGTGCCAGTAGTATCTCAGGGGAACAGACCCAGTACTTC

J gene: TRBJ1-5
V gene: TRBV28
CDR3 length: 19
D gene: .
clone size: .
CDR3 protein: CASSLTRLSLDRNNQPQHF
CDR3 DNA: TGTGCCAGCAGTTTAACCCGCCTCAGTCTAGACAGGAACAATCAGCCCCAGCATTTT

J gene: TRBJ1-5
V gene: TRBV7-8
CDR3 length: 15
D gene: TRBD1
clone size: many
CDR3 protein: CASSFASGGVQPQHF
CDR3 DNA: TGTGCCAGCAGCTTTGCCTCAGGGGGCGTTCAGCCCCAGCATTTT

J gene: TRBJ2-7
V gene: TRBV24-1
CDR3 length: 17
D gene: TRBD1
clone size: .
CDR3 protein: CATNGLHPGQGFYEQYF
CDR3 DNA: TGTGCCACAAATGGTTTACATCCGGGACAGGGATTCTACGAGCAGTACTTC

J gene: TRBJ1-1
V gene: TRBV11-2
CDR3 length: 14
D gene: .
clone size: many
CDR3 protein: CASSLERGSTEAFF
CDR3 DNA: TGTGCCAGCAGCTTAGAGCGGGGGAGTACTGAAGCTTTCTTT

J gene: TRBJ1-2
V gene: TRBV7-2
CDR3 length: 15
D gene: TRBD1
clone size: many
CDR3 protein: CASSPGQGQGHGYTF
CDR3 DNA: TGTGCCAGCAGCCCAGGACAGGGTCAGGGTCATGGCTACACCTTC

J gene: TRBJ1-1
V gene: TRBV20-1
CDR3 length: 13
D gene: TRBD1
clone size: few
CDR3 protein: CSASLQGAGGAFF
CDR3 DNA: TGCAGTGCTAGCTTACAGGGGGCCGGCGGAGCTTTCTTT

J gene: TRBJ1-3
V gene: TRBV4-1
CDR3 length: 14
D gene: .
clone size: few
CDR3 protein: CASSQGTRGNTIYF
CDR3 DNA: TGCGCCAGCAGCCAAGGGACGCGCGGAAACACCATATATTTT

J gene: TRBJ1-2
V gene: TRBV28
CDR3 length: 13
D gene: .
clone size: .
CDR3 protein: CASSLWSSNGYTF
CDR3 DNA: TGTGCCAGCAGTTTATGGAGCAGCAATGGCTACACCTTC

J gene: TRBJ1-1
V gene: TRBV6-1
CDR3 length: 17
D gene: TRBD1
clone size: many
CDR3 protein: CASKQGGGQPRDTEAFF
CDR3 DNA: TGTGCCAGCAAACAAGGGGGCGGACAGCCGAGGGACACTGAAGCTTTCTTT